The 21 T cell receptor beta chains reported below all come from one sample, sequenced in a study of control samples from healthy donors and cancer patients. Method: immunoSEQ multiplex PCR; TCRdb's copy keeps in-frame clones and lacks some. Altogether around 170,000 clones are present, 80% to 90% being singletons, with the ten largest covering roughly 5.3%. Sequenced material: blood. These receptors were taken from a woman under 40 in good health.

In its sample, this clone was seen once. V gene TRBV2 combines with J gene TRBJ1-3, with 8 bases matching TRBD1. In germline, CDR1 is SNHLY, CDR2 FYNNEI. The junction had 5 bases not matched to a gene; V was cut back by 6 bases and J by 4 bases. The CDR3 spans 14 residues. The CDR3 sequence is CASRGDRGGNTIYF. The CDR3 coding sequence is TGTGCCAGCAGGGGTGACAGGGGAGGAAACACCATATATTTT.

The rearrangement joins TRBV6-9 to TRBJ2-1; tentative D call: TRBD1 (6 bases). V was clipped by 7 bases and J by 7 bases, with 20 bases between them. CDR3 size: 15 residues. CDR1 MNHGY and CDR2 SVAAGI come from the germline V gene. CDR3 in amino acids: CASTYSPTGKNEQFF. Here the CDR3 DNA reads TGTGCCAGCACCTACTCACCGACAGGTAAGAATGAGCAGTTCTTC.

The CDR3 bases are TGTGCCAGTAGTATCGACTCCAGGCATTGGGAGCCCCAGCATTTT. Its protein is CASSIDSRHWEPQHF. The rearrangement joins TRBV19 to TRBJ1-5; the D is unclear. V was shortened by 3 bases and J by 8 bases, with 17 bases between the two germline ends. The CDR3 has 15 amino acids. Germline assignment: CDR1 LNHDA and CDR2 SQIVND (reference sequence). The full variable domain, with the rest looked up from reference TRBV19 and TRBJ1-5, is DGGITQSPKYLFRKEGQNVTLSCEQNLNHDAMYWYRQDPGQGLRLIYYSQIVNDFQKGDIAEGYSVSREKKESFPLTVTSAQKNPTAFYLCASSIDSRHWEPQHFGDGTRLSIL.

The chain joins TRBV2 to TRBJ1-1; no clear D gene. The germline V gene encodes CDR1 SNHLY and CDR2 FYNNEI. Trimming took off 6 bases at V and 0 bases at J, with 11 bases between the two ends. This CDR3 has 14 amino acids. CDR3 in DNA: TGTGCCAGCAGCCAATCCCGCATGAACACTGAAGCTTTCTTT. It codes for CASSQSRMNTEAFF.

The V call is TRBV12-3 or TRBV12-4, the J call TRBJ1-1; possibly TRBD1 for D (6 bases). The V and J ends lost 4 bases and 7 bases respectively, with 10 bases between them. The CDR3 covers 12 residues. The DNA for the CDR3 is TGTGCCAGCAGTTATTGGGGGCGTGAAGCTTTCTTT. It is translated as CASSYWGREAFF.

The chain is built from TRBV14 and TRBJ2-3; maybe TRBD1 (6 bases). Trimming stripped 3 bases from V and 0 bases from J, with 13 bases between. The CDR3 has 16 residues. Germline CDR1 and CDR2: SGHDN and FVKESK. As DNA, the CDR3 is TGTGCCAGCAGCCACAGGGGCCCCTCTAGCACAGATACGCAGTATTTT. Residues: CASSHRGPSSTDTQYF.

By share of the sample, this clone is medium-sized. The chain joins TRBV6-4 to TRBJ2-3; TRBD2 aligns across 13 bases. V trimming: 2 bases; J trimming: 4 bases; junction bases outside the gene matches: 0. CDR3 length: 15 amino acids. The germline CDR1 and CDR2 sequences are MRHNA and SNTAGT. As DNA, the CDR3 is TGTGCCAGCAGTGACACTAGCGGGGGGGCAGATACGCAGTATTTT. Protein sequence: CASSDTSGGADTQYF.

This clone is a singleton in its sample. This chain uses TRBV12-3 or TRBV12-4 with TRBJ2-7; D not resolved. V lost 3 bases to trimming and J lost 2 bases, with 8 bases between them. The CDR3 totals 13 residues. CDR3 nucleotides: TGTGCCAGCAGTTTTGGGGAAACCTACGAGCAGTACGTC. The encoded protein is CASSFGETYEQYV.

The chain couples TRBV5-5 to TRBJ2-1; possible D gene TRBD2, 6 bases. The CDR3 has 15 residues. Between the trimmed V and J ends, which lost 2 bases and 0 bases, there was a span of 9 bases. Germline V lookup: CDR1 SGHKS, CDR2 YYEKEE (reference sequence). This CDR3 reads CASSFGTFSYNEQFF. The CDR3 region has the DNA TGTGCCAGCAGCTTCGGGACTTTCTCCTACAATGAGCAGTTCTTC.

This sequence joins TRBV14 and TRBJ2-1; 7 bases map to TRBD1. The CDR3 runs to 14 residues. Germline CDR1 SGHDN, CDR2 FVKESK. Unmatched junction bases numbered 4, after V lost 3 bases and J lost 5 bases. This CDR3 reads CASSQMGTDNEQFF. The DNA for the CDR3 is TGTGCCAGCAGCCAGATGGGGACAGACAATGAGCAGTTCTTC.

The CDR3 coding sequence is TGTGCCACCAGCAGAGAAAGGGGCTACCAAGAGACCCAGTACTTC. Encoded protein: CATSRERGYQETQYF. The chain employs TRBV15 and TRBJ2-5; possibly TRBD1 for D (5 bases). There are 15 residues in the CDR3. Germline V lookup: CDR1 LNHNV, CDR2 YYDKDF (reference sequence). Trimming pared 0 bases from V and 0 bases from J, leaving 8 bases between.

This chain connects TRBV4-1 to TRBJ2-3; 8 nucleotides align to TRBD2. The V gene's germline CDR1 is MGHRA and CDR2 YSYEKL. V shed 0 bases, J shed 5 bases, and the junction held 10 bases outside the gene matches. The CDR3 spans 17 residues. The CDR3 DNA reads TGCGCCAGCAGCCAAGATCGGGGACTAGAGTGGTTAGATACGCAGTATTTT. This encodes CASSQDRGLEWLDTQYF.

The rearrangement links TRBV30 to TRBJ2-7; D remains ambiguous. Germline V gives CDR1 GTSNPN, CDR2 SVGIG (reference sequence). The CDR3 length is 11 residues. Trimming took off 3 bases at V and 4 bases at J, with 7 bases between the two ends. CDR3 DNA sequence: TGTGCCTGGAGCTCCGAATACGAGCAGTACGTC. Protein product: CAWSSEYEQYV.

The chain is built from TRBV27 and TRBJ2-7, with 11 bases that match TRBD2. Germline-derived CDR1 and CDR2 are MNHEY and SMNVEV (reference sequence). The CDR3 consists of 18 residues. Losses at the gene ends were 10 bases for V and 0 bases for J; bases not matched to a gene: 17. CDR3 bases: TGTGCCACCAGAAAAGGAACATTAGCGGGAGGGAGCTCCTACGAGCAGTACTTC. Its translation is CATRKGTLAGGSSYEQYF.

The CDR3 nucleotides read TGCGCCAGCAGCCTGAACAGGGGCGCCGGGGAGCTGTTTTTT. Translating it yields CASSLNRGAGELFF. The rearrangement uses TRBV5-1 and TRBJ2-2; 7 bases align to TRBD1. The germline V gene encodes CDR1 SGHRS and CDR2 YFSETQ. J gave up 6 bases and V 4 bases, and 6 bases lay outside the gene matches. The CDR3 covers 14 residues.

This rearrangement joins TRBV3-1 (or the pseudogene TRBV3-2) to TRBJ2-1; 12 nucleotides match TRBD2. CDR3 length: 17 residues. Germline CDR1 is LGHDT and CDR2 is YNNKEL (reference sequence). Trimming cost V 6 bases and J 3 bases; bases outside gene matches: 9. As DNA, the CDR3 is TGTGCCAGCAGTCAGCTAGCGGGAGGGCTGATCTACAATGAGCAGTTCTTC. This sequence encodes CASSQLAGGLIYNEQFF.

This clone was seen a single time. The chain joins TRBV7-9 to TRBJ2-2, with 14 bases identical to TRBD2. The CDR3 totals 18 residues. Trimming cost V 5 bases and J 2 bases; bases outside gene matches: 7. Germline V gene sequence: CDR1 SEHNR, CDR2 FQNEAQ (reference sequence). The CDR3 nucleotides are TGTGCCAGCAGCCCCGGGACTAGCGGGAGAGGAAACACCGGGGAGCTGTTTTTT. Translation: CASSPGTSGRGNTGELFF.

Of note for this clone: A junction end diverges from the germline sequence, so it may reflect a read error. The CDR3, as DNA: TGTGCCACCAGGGACAACAAGGGTGAATCTTTCTTT. It translates to CATRDNKGESFF. The rearrangement uses TRBV24-1 and TRBJ1-1, with a weak D call TRBD1 (5 bases). The germline gives CDR1 KGHDR, CDR2 SFDVKD. The CDR3 runs to 12 residues.

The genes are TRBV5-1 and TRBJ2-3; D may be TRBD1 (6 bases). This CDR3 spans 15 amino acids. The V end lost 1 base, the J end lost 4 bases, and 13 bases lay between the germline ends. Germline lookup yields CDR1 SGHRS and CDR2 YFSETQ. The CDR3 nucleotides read TGCGCCAGCAGCTTGACAGGGATGGGACCAGATACGCAGTATTTT. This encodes CASSLTGMGPDTQYF.

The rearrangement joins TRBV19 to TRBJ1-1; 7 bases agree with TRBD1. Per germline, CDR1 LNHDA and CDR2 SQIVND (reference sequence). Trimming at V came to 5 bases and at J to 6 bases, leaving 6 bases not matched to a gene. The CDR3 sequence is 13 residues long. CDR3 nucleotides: TGTGCCAGTAGTCCCACAGGGGCCCCTGAAGCTTTCTTT. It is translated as CASSPTGAPEAFF. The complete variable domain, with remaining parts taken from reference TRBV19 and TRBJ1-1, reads DGGITQSPKYLFRKEGQNVTLSCEQNLNHDAMYWYRQDPGQGLRLIYYSQIVNDFQKGDIAEGYSVSREKKESFPLTVTSAQKNPTAFYLCASSPTGAPEAFFGQGTRLTVV.

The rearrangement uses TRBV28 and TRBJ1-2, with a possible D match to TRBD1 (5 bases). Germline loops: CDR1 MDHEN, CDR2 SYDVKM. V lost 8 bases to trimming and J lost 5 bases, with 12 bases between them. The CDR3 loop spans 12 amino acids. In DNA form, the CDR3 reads TGTGCCAGCCGCAACCCAGGGTATGGCTACACCTTC. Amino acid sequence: CASRNPGYGYTF.